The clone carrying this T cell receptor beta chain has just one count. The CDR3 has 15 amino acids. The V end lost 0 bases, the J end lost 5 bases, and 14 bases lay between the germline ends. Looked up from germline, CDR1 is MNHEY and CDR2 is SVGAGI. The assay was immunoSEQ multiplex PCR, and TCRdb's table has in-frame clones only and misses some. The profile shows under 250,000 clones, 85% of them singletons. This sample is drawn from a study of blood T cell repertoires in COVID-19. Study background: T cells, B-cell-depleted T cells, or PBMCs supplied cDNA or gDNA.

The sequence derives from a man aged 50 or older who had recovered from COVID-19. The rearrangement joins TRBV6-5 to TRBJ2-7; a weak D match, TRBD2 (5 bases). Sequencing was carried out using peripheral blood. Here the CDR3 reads CASSYSFEGLHEQYF. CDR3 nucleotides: TGTGCCAGCAGTTACTCCTTTGAGGGATTGCACGAGCAGTACTTC.